The clone carrying this T cell receptor beta chain came up once. This sample is drawn from a study of OX40 agonist ivuxolimab in advanced cancers. Only in-frame clones appear in the TCRdb table, and some are missing; sequencing was by immunoSEQ multiplex PCR. Of more than 40,000 clones in the sample, around nine tenths were seen once. With V trimmed by 3 bases and J by 6 bases, 5 bases remained unmatched. From germline, CDR1 is MDHEN and CDR2 SYDVKM. CDR3 size: 13 residues. The sequenced sample was CD4+ or CD8+ T cells sorted from blood, obtained in a trial of the OX40 agonist ivuxolimab. V is TRBV28 and J is TRBJ2-7, with 7 bases matching TRBD1. This sequence was found in an adult with an advanced solid tumor such as melanoma, head and neck, liver or kidney cancer. The CDR3 sequence is CASSLGQKFEQYF. CDR3 coding DNA: TGTGCCAGCAGTTTGGGACAGAAATTCGAGCAGTACTTC.